Here is one T cell receptor (beta chain) with its context. Its antigen remains unidentified. The source of the thymus tissue was resections taken during corrective heart surgery. All donors were healthy Finnish infants who were undergoing corrective surgery to treat congenital heart defects. This entry comes from a study of human thymus T cells. Notes on the study in general: Thymic and blood repertoires appeared to show biased V and J gene usage. Reports from related research described highly overlapping thymic repertoires among unrelated individuals.

Using immunoSEQ multiplex PCR, the repertoire was profiled, and TCRdb retains in-frame clones only, with some absent. The sample contains 70,000 to 75,000 clones, about 95% of which appear only once. J was trimmed by 0 bases and V by 2 bases; bases with no gene match: 26. The CDR3 is 24 amino acids. Germline V CDR1 and CDR2: GTSNPN, SVGIG (reference sequence). Sequenced sample: thymus tissue. This chain uses TRBV30 with TRBJ1-4, with 11 nucleotides matching TRBD1. This TCR was sampled from a girl under three years old with a congenital heart defect but otherwise immunologically healthy. The CDR3 DNA follows: TGTGCCTGGAGTCCCCCCCGCCGGGACAGGGGGAGTCTTTATACCCCAACAACTAATGAAAAACTGTTTTTT. This sequence encodes CAWSPPRRDRGSLYTPTTNEKLFF.